This TCR beta chain originates from a study of blood T cell repertoires in COVID-19. The authors' processing: Nucleated cell number was recorded as an estimate derived from reference gene primer amplification. Profiled with immunoSEQ multiplex PCR; TCRdb holds only in-frame clones, not every one. V and J calls and clone size are those listed in that table; D and trimming were worked out from the DNA. Counted here are about 220,000 clones, 80% occurring once; the ten biggest clones make up 10% to 15%. This CDR3 spans 15 amino acids. CDR1 and CDR2 (germline): MDHEN, SYDVKM. V trimming: 6 bases; J trimming: 6 bases; junction bases outside the gene matches: 7.

Sequencing was done on a sample of peripheral blood. This chain connects TRBV28 to TRBJ1-5; 11 nucleotides agree with TRBD1. The TCR comes from a human donor in a cohort sampled during active COVID-19. CDR3 amino acids: CASRVTGTGGQPQHF. CDR3 coding DNA: TGTGCCAGCAGGGTTACCGGGACAGGGGGTCAGCCCCAGCATTTT.